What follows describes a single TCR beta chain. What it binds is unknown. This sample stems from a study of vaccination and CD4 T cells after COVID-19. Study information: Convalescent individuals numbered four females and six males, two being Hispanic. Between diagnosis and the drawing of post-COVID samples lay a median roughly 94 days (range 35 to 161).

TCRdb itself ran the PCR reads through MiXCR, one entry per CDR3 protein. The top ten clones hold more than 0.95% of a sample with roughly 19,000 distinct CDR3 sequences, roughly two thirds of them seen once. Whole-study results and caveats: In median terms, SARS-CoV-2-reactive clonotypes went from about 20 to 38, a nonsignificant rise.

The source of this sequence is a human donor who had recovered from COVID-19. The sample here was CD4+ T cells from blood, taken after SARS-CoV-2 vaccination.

The CDR3 nucleotides read TGTGCCAGCAGGGACAGGGTCGGTCCGCAGCCCCAGCATTTT. Protein sequence: CASRDRVGPQPQHF. The rearrangement joins TRBV6-1 to TRBJ1-5, with 8 nucleotides matching TRBD1. The CDR3 is made up of 14 amino acids. Per germline, CDR1 MNHNS and CDR2 SASEGT. Trimming took 6 bases from V and 7 from J; bases not matched to a gene: 8.